This T cell receptor (beta chain) was identified in a study of metastatic and nonmetastatic thyroid tumors. About the research overall: Thyroid patients, malignant and benign, had repertoires compared across blood and tumor or nodule tissue.

At least ten counts were recorded for this clone. Its antigen is not known. As originally analysed: For papillary thyroid cancer, a distant-metastasis classifier was constructed from CDR3 differences observed across clinicopathological groups. Through MiXCR, TCRdb re-clonotyped the PCR reads. The V and J calls and clone size come from TCRdb's table, not from the authors' own analysis. The top ten clones hold about 9.7% of a sample with 35,000 to 50,000 clones, 3% to 3.5% of them seen once. Every patient was untreated before thyroid surgery. In germline, CDR1 is MDHEN, CDR2 SYDVKM. With V trimmed by 4 bases and J by 0 bases, 2 bases remained unmatched. CDR3 length: 14 residues. General study points: Malignant thyroid tumors reportedly exceeded benign nodules significantly in TCR beta diversity, with the difference appearing in blood and tumor.

The specimen was blood. The chain combines TRBV28 with TRBJ1-2; 7 bases match TRBD1. This receptor was obtained from a female donor with papillary thyroid cancer or a benign thyroid nodule (not recorded which). Some clones in this sample may be carry-over from other donors' samples. CDR3 in DNA: TGTGCCAGCAGTTCCGGGACAGCTAACTATGGCTACACCTTC. Its protein is CASSSGTANYGYTF.